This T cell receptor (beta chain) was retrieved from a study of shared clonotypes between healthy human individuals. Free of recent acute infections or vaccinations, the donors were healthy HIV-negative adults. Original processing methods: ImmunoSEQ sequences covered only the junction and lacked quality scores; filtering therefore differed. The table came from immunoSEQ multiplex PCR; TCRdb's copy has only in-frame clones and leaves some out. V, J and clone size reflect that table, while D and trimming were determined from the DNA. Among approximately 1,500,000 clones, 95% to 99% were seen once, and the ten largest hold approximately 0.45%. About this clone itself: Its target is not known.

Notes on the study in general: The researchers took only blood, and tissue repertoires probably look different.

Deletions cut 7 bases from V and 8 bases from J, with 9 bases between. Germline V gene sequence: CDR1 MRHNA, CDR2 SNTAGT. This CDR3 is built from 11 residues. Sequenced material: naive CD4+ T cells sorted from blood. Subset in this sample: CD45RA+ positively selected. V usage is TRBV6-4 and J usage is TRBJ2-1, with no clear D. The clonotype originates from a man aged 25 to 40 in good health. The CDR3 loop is CASKDRDEQFF. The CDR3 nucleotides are TGTGCCAGCAAGGACCGGGATGAGCAGTTCTTC.